This entry lists 21 T cell receptor beta chains sequenced from one sample in a study of Ad26.COV2.S vaccination and SARS-CoV-2 variants. Treatment denoted: some 20 received Ad26.COV2.S at low or high dose, single or two shots; about 5 received placebo; per-sample allocation not given. Collection of the samples took place on day 63 after the first injection of vaccine or placebo. TCRdb's copy holds only in-frame clones and misses some; the assay was immunoSEQ multiplex PCR. The sample yields 300,000 to 350,000 clones, around four fifths seen once. The specimen was peripheral blood, collected in a trial of Ad26.COV2.S vaccine versus placebo. Every receptor here comes from a person between 18 and 65 years old who received the Ad26.COV2.S COVID-19 vaccine or a placebo.

As regards this clone: The sample has other DNA sequences that encode this CDR3 too. This chain connects TRBV7-9 to TRBJ1-1; the D is unclear. V lost 3 bases and J lost 3, with 5 bases in between. CDR1 and CDR2 (germline): SEHNR, FQNEAQ (reference sequence). The CDR3 is 12 amino acids. CDR3 loop: CASSFGDTEAFF. The CDR3 DNA reads TGTGCCAGCAGCTTCGGAGACACTGAAGCTTTCTTT.

The J gene is TRBJ1-4, the V gene TRBV28, with 8 nucleotides matching TRBD1. Germline CDR1 MDHEN, CDR2 SYDVKM. V was pared by 3 bases and J by 4 bases, with 4 bases of the junction left unmatched. The CDR3 is 15 amino acids. The CDR3: CASSFPGGRNEKLFF. CDR3 nucleotide sequence: TGTGCCAGCAGTTTCCCAGGGGGCCGTAATGAAAAACTGTTTTTT. Full variable domain (missing parts from reference TRBV28 and TRBJ1-4): DVKVTQSSRYLVKRTGEKVFLECVQDMDHENMFWYRQDPGLGLRLIYFSYDVKMKEKGDIPEGYSVSREKKERFSLILESASTNQTSMYLCASSFPGGRNEKLFFGSGTQLSVL.

The chain links TRBV9 to TRBJ1-2; D gene unclear. This CDR3 is 15 amino acids long. V was clipped by 0 bases and J by 2 bases, with 11 bases between them. CDR1 is SGDLS, CDR2 YYNGEE, per germline. CDR3 amino acids: CASSVGRLSNYGYTF. The CDR3 bases are TGTGCCAGCAGCGTAGGAAGGCTATCCAACTATGGCTACACCTTC.

This chain joins TRBV25-1 and TRBJ2-7, with D perhaps TRBD2 (5 bases). Trimming stripped 4 bases from V and 6 bases from J, with 10 bases between. This CDR3 region has 12 residues. CDR1 MGHDK and CDR2 SYGVNS come from the germline V gene. The CDR3 is CASSVTAGEQYF. Here the CDR3 DNA reads TGTGCCAGCAGTGTTACCGCGGGCGAGCAGTACTTC.

The chain is built from TRBV13 and TRBJ1-2; D is unclear. Trimming removed 5 bases from V and 6 bases from J, with 19 bases in between. There are 15 residues in the CDR3. CDR1 is PRHDT and CDR2 is FYEKMQ in the germline V gene (reference sequence). This chain's CDR3 is CASSTEEAVRNGYTF. CDR3 nucleotides: TGTGCCAGCAGCACAGAAGAGGCGGTGCGAAATGGCTACACCTTC.

The chain recombines TRBV28 with TRBJ2-7, with 7 nucleotides matching TRBD1. The CDR3 is made up of 14 amino acids. CDR1 is MDHEN and CDR2 is SYDVKM in the germline V gene. Unmatched junction bases numbered 5, after V lost 5 bases and J lost 1 base. CDR3: CASSTRTGSYEQYF. The CDR3 nucleotides are TGTGCCAGCAGTACCCGGACAGGATCCTACGAGCAGTACTTC.

V usage is TRBV28 and J usage is TRBJ2-2, with 8 nucleotides matching TRBD2. V lost 6 bases, J lost 2 bases, and 5 bases stayed unmatched. CDR1 is MDHEN and CDR2 is SYDVKM in the germline V gene. This CDR3 has 15 residues. CDR3 sequence reads: CASRGAGGNTGELFF. For the CDR3, the DNA is TGTGCCAGCAGGGGGGCGGGAGGAAACACCGGGGAGCTGTTTTTT.

The chain has TRBV5-6 and TRBJ2-5, with D uncertain. V lost 3 bases and J lost 1, with 13 bases in between. CDR3 length: 15 residues. Germline values: CDR1 SGHDT, CDR2 YYEEEE. CDR3 sequence reads: CASSSPSGPQETQYF. As DNA, the CDR3 is TGTGCCAGCAGCTCCCCCTCCGGGCCCCAAGAGACCCAGTACTTC.

The chain has TRBV19 and TRBJ2-7; unclear D gene. Trimming took 3 bases from V and 6 from J, leaving 9 bases between them. CDR1 is LNHDA and CDR2 is SQIVND in the germline V gene (reference sequence). There are 12 residues in the CDR3. In DNA, the CDR3 is TGTGCCAGTAGTATTCAGTGGGGCGAGCAGTACTTC. This gives the protein CASSIQWGEQYF.

The chain is built from TRBV28 and TRBJ1-2; TRBD1 might be the D (5 bases). The germline gives CDR1 MDHEN, CDR2 SYDVKM. The CDR3 consists of 13 residues. Trimming left V 5 bases short and J 4 bases short, with 11 bases between. The CDR3 region has the DNA TGTGCCAGCAGTCGCTCAGGGATCTATGGCTACACCTTC. This gives the protein CASSRSGIYGYTF.

This rearrangement joins TRBV14 to TRBJ2-3; perhaps TRBD2 as D (5 bases). This CDR3 comprises 13 residues. Looked up from germline, CDR1 is SGHDN and CDR2 is FVKESK. The V gene lost 0 bases and the J gene lost 8 bases, with 9 bases spanning the gap. CDR3 in DNA: TGTGCCAGCAGCCAAGATGTCGAGGGTACGCAGTATTTT. This translates into CASSQDVEGTQYF.

The V and J genes are TRBV28 and TRBJ1-2; TRBD1 agrees at 7 bases. J gave up 4 bases and V 7 bases, and 6 bases lay outside the gene matches. The CDR3 has 13 amino acids. CDR1 MDHEN and CDR2 SYDVKM come from the germline V gene. The CDR3 DNA sequence: TGTGCCAGCATTCGTTCAGGGGGCTATGGCTACACCTTC. Translating it yields CASIRSGGYGYTF.

This rearrangement joins TRBV12-3 or TRBV12-4 to TRBJ2-1; TRBD1 is a possible D gene (5 bases). Trimming cost V 3 bases and J 9 bases, with 12 bases left between them. This CDR3 has 13 residues. The DNA for the CDR3 is TGTGCCAGCAGTTTGTTGCAGGGTGGTGAGCAGTTCTTC. Translation gives CASSLLQGGEQFF.

The chain combines TRBV5-4 with TRBJ1-1; TRBD1 might be the D (6 bases). V lost 4 bases to trimming and J lost 4 bases, with 8 bases between them. This CDR3 comprises 12 residues. CDR1 and CDR2 (germline): SGHNT, YYREEE (reference sequence). CDR3 nucleotides: TGTGCCAGCAGCCCACAGGGCACTGAAGCTTTCTTT. Residues: CASSPQGTEAFF.

The rearrangement uses TRBV5-4 and TRBJ1-6; 10 bases agree with TRBD1. The V and J ends lost 0 bases and 8 bases, in that order; junction bases with no gene match: 11. The germline CDR1 and CDR2 sequences are SGHNT and YYREEE (reference sequence). The CDR3 is 18 residues long. CDR3 bases: TGTGCCAGCAGCTTGGGAGGGACAGGGGCCTATTGGGATTCACCCCTCCACTTT. Translating gives CASSLGGTGAYWDSPLHF.

The chain couples TRBV5-4 to TRBJ1-2, with D maybe TRBD1 (5 bases). The CDR3 covers 15 residues. V dropped 1 base and J dropped 7 bases, with 17 bases sitting between them. CDR1 is SGHNT and CDR2 is YYREEE in the germline V gene (reference sequence). DNA of the CDR3: TGTGCCAGCAGCTTGTTAGCTGGGCAGGGTATTGGCTACACCTTC. As protein: CASSLLAGQGIGYTF. Full variable domain (outside the CDR3, taken from reference TRBV5-4 and TRBJ1-2): ETGVTQSPTHLIKTRGQQVTLRCSSQSGHNTVSWYQQALGQGPQFIFQYYREEENGRGNFPPRFSGLQFPNYSSELNVNALELDDSALYLCASSLLAGQGIGYTFGSGTRLTVV.

The chain is built from TRBV30 and TRBJ1-2; a weak D match, TRBD1 (5 bases). The CDR3 is made up of 14 amino acids. Looked up from germline, CDR1 is GTSNPN and CDR2 is SVGIG (reference sequence). V gave up 1 base and J gave up 7 bases, with 16 bases separating them. This CDR3 reads CAWSARRGGLGYTF. CDR3 coding DNA: TGTGCCTGGAGTGCACGGCGGGGGGGACTTGGCTACACCTTC.

The V and J genes are TRBV5-1 and TRBJ1-4, with unresolved D. Trimming took off 4 bases at V and 7 bases at J, with 14 bases between the two ends. The CDR3 extends over 14 amino acids. CDR1 is SGHRS, CDR2 YFSETQ, per germline. The CDR3 reads CASSQDPMAEKLFF. The CDR3 coding sequence is TGCGCCAGCAGCCAAGACCCTATGGCTGAAAAACTGTTTTTT.

This clone was detected only a few times. The rearrangement uses TRBV11-2 and TRBJ1-2, with a weak D call TRBD1 (5 bases). The CDR3 extends over 14 amino acids. V was shortened by 5 bases and J by 0 bases, with 10 bases between the two germline ends. Germline V lookup: CDR1 SGHAT, CDR2 FQNNGV. The CDR3 reads CASSPQETNYGYTF. The CDR3 nucleotides are TGTGCCAGCAGCCCACAGGAAACTAACTATGGCTACACCTTC. Combining the CDR3 with reference TRBV11-2 and TRBJ1-2 gives the whole variable domain EAGVAQSPRYKIIEKRQSVAFWCNPISGHATLYWYQQILGQGPKLLIQFQNNGVVDDSQLPKDRFSAERLKGVDSTLKIQPAKLEDSAVYLCASSPQETNYGYTFGSGTRLTVV.

This clone was counted a few times. The chain recombines TRBV30 with TRBJ2-5; D call uncertain. The V end was cut by 3 bases, the J end by 8 bases, with 10 bases between. This CDR3 has 11 amino acids. CDR1 and CDR2 (germline): GTSNPN, SVGIG (reference sequence). The chain's CDR3 is CAWSGQRTQYF. In nucleotides, the CDR3 is TGTGCCTGGAGCGGTCAAAGAACCCAGTACTTC.

CDR3: CASSTTDRGDQPQHF. The CDR3 coding sequence is TGTGCCAGCAGCACGACGGACAGGGGGGATCAGCCCCAGCATTTT. The V and J genes are TRBV7-9 and TRBJ1-5; 10 bases are shared with TRBD1. The V gene end was trimmed by 5 bases and the J gene end by 5 bases; junction bases not matched to a gene: 6. This CDR3 contains 15 residues. The V gene's germline CDR1 is SEHNR and CDR2 FQNEAQ (reference sequence). Combining the CDR3 with reference TRBV7-9 and TRBJ1-5 gives the whole variable domain DTGVSQNPRHKITKRGQNVTFRCDPISEHNRLYWYRQTLGQGPEFLTYFQNEAQLEKSRLLSDRFSAERPKGSFSTLEIQRTEQGDSAMYLCASSTTDRGDQPQHFGDGTRLSIL.